The clone carrying this T cell receptor beta chain has a single count. The antigen is not known. CDR3 size: 20 residues. The sample comes from a study of T cell responses to AZD1222 COVID-19 vaccine. Study-level points and caveats: AZD1222 recipients seropositive at baseline numbered only six or seven. Spike-specific TCR breadth and depth went up after people got two AZD1222 doses. Nearly half of unique spike-specific TCRs reportedly avoided B.1.351 and B.1.1.7 mutated regions. Repertoires in all cases were sampled only once the peak T cell response had passed.

The assay was immunoSEQ multiplex PCR, and TCRdb's table has in-frame clones only and misses some. The sample consists of 150,000 to 200,000 clones, 80% to 95% of them appearing once. Sequencing used peripheral blood, obtained on day 0 of AZD1222 vaccination. The TCR was taken from an adult in good health. The V call is TRBV12-1, the J call TRBJ2-7; TRBD1 was called by the table and not checked on the DNA. TRBV12-1 is labeled a pseudogene. The CDR3 is CASTLDRDLQGLRPSYEQYF. The CDR3, as DNA: TGTGCCAGCACACTCGACCGGGACCTCCAGGGGCTAAGACCCTCCTACGAGCAGTACTTC.